The TCR beta chain described here comes from a study of T cells after yellow fever vaccination. Overall study findings and caveats: Within FACS-sorted repertoires, abundant clonotypes contaminating from the bulk population could be present.

MiXCR, run by TCRdb on the 5' RACE reads, gives a single entry per CDR3 protein. The table includes 250,000 or so distinct CDR3 sequences, about 3.9% detected once. V shed 2 bases and J shed 9 bases, with 8 bases lying between them. The CDR3 covers 13 residues. CDR1 is MDHEN and CDR2 is SYDVKM in the germline V gene. This clonotype was seen many times. The antigen is unknown. The chain uses TRBV28 and TRBJ1-6; D is unresolved. The sequence derives from a man aged 18 to 35 who received the YFV17D yellow fever vaccine. Source: PBMCs, taken 15 days after the yellow fever booster vaccination. The CDR3 coding sequence is TGTGCCAGCAGTTTAGCCGAACGTTCACCCCTCCACTTT. It codes for CASSLAERSPLHF.